This T cell receptor beta chain was sequenced for a study of T-cell memory formation after mild COVID-19. General study findings and limits: Pre-infection memory contained some responding clones, which suggested that cross-reactive memory had joined. The SARS-CoV-2 specificity of second-wave clones reaching peak at day 37 remained unverified. CM and EM subsets held most contracting CD4+ clones; EMRA held CD8+ ones.

The junction had 15 bases not matched to a gene; V was cut back by 5 bases and J by 5 bases. This CDR3 has 16 amino acids. Germline lookup yields CDR1 MNHEY and CDR2 SVGEGT. The 5'RACE method, run with constant-segment primers, produced TCR alpha and TCR beta cDNA libraries (carrying sample barcodes and UMIs). TCRdb re-called the 5' RACE reads with MiXCR, one entry per CDR3 protein. There are approximately 440,000 distinct CDR3 sequences in the sample; about 19% occur only once, and around 9.2% lies in the top ten. As to this clonotype: Its antigen is unidentified.

Source material: PBMCs or a T cell subset sorted from them (not recorded which). The V call is TRBV6-2 or TRBV6-3, the J call TRBJ2-7; TRBD1 matches at 7 bases. The receptor comes from an adult woman who had mild COVID-19 (a few samples of this study predate the infection). Cell type and time point are not known. The CDR3 protein is CASSRHTTTGSHEQYF. As DNA, the CDR3 is TGTGCCAGCAGTCGCCATACCACGACAGGGTCCCACGAGCAGTACTTC.